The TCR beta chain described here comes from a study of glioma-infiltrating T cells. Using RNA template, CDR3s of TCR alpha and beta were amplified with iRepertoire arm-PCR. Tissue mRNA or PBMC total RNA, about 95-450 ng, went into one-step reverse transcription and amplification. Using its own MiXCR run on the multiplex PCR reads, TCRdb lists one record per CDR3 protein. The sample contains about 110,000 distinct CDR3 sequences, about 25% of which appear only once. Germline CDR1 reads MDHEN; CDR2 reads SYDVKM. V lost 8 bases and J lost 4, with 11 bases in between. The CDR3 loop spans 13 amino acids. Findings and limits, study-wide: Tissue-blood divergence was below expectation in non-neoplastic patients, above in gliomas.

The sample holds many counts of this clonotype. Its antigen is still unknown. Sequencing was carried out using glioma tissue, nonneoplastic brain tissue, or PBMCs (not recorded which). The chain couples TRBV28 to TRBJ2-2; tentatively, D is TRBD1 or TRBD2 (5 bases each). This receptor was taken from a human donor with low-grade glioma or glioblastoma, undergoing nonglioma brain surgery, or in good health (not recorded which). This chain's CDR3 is CASLRGATGELFF. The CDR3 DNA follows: TGTGCCAGCCTAAGGGGAGCCACCGGGGAGCTGTTTTTT. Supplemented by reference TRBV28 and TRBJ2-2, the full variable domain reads DVKVTQSSRYLVKRTGEKVFLECVQDMDHENMFWYRQDPGLGLRLIYFSYDVKMKEKGDIPEGYSVSREKKERFSLILESASTNQTSMYLCASLRGATGELFFGEGSRLTVL.